This T cell receptor beta chain comes out of a study of blood T cell repertoires in COVID-19. This clone was recorded only once. Generated by immunoSEQ multiplex PCR, the TCRdb table keeps only in-frame clones and is missing some. The sample has roughly 150,000 clones, roughly 77% seen once. Trimming cost V 5 bases and J 9 bases, with 14 bases left between them. CDR1 and CDR2 (germline): SGHTA, FQGTGA. This CDR3 is built from 13 residues. The sequenced sample was peripheral blood. This TCR was sampled from a man in his sixties with acute or convalescent COVID-19. The J gene is TRBJ2-4, the V gene TRBV7-3, with a possible D match to TRBD1 (8 bases). Here the CDR3 DNA reads TGTGCCAGCAGCACCCACAGGGGGGGCATTCAGTACTTC. It specifies CASSTHRGGIQYF.